The rows below give T cell receptor beta chains drawn from one sample of a study of radiotherapy plus CTLA-4 blockade in lung cancer. Repertoires were generated with immunoSEQ multiplex PCR, while TCRdb's copy carries only in-frame clones and drops some. The sample lists approximately 82,000 clones; approximately 80% were seen once. The sequencing used peripheral blood, collected from a patient treated with radiotherapy plus ipilimumab. Receptor source: a human donor with non-small cell lung cancer that progressed on radiotherapy plus ipilimumab. CDR3s include the opening cysteine and the closing phenylalanine or tryptophan. Each record gives: D gene, J gene, V gene, clone size, CDR3 protein, CDR3 DNA. A D gene is named only where the DNA matches it firmly. Some rows mark clone size as missing; the rest say once, few, many or name a class of expanded clone.

-,TRBJ1-3,TRBV28,-,CASRAGPGNTIYF,TGTGCCAGCAGGGCCGGGCCTGGAAACACCATATATTTT
TRBD2,TRBJ2-5,TRBV4-2,-,CASSQDAAGGVETQYF,TGTGCCAGCAGCCAAGATGCAGCGGGGGGTGTGGAGACCCAGTACTTC
-,TRBJ1-2,TRBV27,-,CASSRDIGGGYTF,TGTGCCAGCAGCCGTGACATCGGGGGTGGCTACACCTTC
-,TRBJ2-7,TRBV7-2,-,CASSLSRSYEQYF,TGTGCCAGCAGCTTAAGCAGATCCTACGAGCAGTACTTC
-,TRBJ1-2,TRBV29-1,once,CSVEDWHARGYTF,TGCAGCGTTGAAGACTGGCATGCTCGGGGCTACACCTTC
TRBD1,TRBJ1-3,TRBV29-1,-,CSVDTGGSGNTIYF,TGCAGCGTGGATACAGGGGGCTCTGGAAACACCATATATTTT
TRBD1,TRBJ1-5,TRBV19,-,CASSIRPGTGGNQPQHF,TGTGCCAGTAGTATCCGGCCCGGGACAGGGGGCAATCAGCCCCAGCATTTT
TRBD2,TRBJ2-1,TRBV7-3,-,CASSQLAGGANEQFF,TGTGCCAGCAGCCAACTAGCGGGAGGAGCTAATGAGCAGTTCTTC
-,TRBJ1-1,TRBV30,-,CAWKRAGAVNTEAFF,TGTGCCTGGAAAAGGGCAGGGGCGGTGAACACTGAAGCTTTCTTT
TRBD2,TRBJ2-3,TRBV19,-,CASSVGLAGPTDTQYF,TGTGCCAGTAGTGTCGGACTAGCGGGGCCAACAGATACGCAGTATTTT
-,TRBJ1-5,TRBV10-3,-,CASSVGQAQHF,TGTGCCTCCAGTGTTGGGCAGGCCCAGCATTTT
-,TRBJ2-1,TRBV7-8,-,CASSPGTFPWNEQFF,TGTGCCAGCAGCCCCGGGACTTTCCCATGGAATGAGCAGTTCTTC
TRBD1,TRBJ1-2,TRBV7-3,-,CASSFSGTGDYGYTF,TGTGCCAGCAGCTTCTCCGGGACAGGGGACTATGGCTACACCTTC
TRBD1,TRBJ2-7,TRBV7-9,-,CASSRGTDRGSYEQYF,TGTGCCAGCAGCCGGGGAACGGACAGGGGATCCTACGAGCAGTACTTC
TRBD2,TRBJ2-1,TRBV5-4,-,CASSLGTTRKSEQFF,TGTGCCAGCAGCTTAGGGACTACCCGTAAGAGTGAGCAGTTCTTC
TRBD1,TRBJ1-2,TRBV19,few,CASSKGTGGNGYTF,TGTGCCAGTAGTAAGGGGACAGGGGGAAATGGCTACACCTTC
TRBD2,TRBJ2-3,TRBV30,-,CAYIAGSGYTQYF,TGTGCCTACATAGCGGGATCAGGGTATACGCAGTATTTT
-,TRBJ1-1,TRBV5-1,-,CASSYPGVNTEAFF,TGCGCCAGCAGCTATCCTGGGGTGAACACTGAAGCTTTCTTT
-,TRBJ1-1,TRBV2,-,CAPDGPLSEAFF,TGTGCCCCGGACGGGCCTTTGTCTGAAGCTTTCTTT
-,TRBJ2-1,TRBV11-2,-,CASSLERIAKYNEQFF,TGTGCCAGCAGCTTAGAGCGGATAGCGAAGTACAATGAGCAGTTCTTC
-,TRBJ2-3,TRBV6-1,-,CASSWGQDTQYF,TGTGCCAGCAGCTGGGGGCAAGATACGCAGTATTTT
TRBD1,TRBJ1-4,TRBV7-2,-,CASSLGNRGHEKLFF,TGTGCCAGCAGCTTAGGGAACAGGGGTCATGAAAAACTGTTTTTT
-,TRBJ1-3,TRBV30,-,CAWRGRSTSGNTIYF,TGTGCCTGGAGGGGGCGTTCGACATCTGGAAACACCATATATTTT
TRBD1,TRBJ2-3,TRBV11-1,-,CASSLRDRDTDTQYF,TGTGCCAGCAGCCTCCGGGACAGGGACACAGATACGCAGTATTTT
TRBD1,TRBJ1-2,TRBV7-9,-,CASRYPGTAYGYTF,TGTGCCAGCAGGTATCCTGGGACAGCCTATGGCTACACCTTC
TRBD1,TRBJ2-2,TRBV5-1,-,CASSRGTGVNTGELFF,TGCGCCAGCAGCAGAGGGACAGGAGTTAACACCGGGGAGCTGTTTTTT
TRBD2,TRBJ2-1,TRBV5-4,few,CASSLGIAGGANEQFF,TGTGCCAGCAGCTTGGGGATAGCGGGAGGGGCCAATGAGCAGTTCTTC
-,TRBJ1-1,TRBV7-9,-,CASSRDGGDTEAFF,TGTGCCAGCAGCCGTGATGGAGGGGACACTGAAGCTTTCTTT
-,TRBJ1-2,TRBV4-3,-,CASSQDIRGNYGYTF,TGCGCCAGCAGCCAAGATATAAGGGGGAACTATGGCTACACCTTC
-,TRBJ1-1,TRBV7-9,-,CASSLGYGLNTEAFF,TGTGCCAGCAGCTTAGGTTACGGATTGAACACTGAAGCTTTCTTT
TRBD1,TRBJ2-7,TRBV15,few,CATSREDRGPYEQYF,TGTGCCACCAGCAGAGAGGACAGGGGTCCCTACGAGCAGTACTTC
-,TRBJ2-7,TRBV19,-,CASSTARAYEQYF,TGTGCCAGTAGTACCGCCAGGGCCTACGAGCAGTACTTC
-,TRBJ1-4,TRBV11-2,-,CASSLAGWGEKLFF,TGTGCCAGCAGCTTAGCGGGCTGGGGTGAAAAACTGTTTTTT
TRBD1,TRBJ2-7,TRBV29-1,-,CSVQRTGSYEQYF,TGCAGCGTTCAAAGGACAGGCTCCTACGAGCAGTACTTC
-,TRBJ2-1,TRBV19,-,CASSMNNNEQFF,TGTGCCAGTAGTATGAATAACAATGAGCAGTTCTTC
-,TRBJ2-5,TRBV6-5,-,CASRPLGSQETQYF,TGTGCCAGCAGACCTCTTGGGAGTCAAGAGACCCAGTACTTC
-,TRBJ2-7,TRBV7-6,-,CASSLGQRAEQYF,TGTGCCAGCAGCTTAGGGCAGCGAGCGGAGCAGTACTTC
-,TRBJ1-2,TRBV7-8,-,CASSPGASSYGYTF,TGTGCCAGCAGCCCCGGGGCATCATCCTATGGCTACACCTTC
-,TRBJ1-1,TRBV2,-,CASTHGTANTEAFF,TGTGCCAGCACCCATGGGACGGCGAACACTGAAGCTTTCTTT
-,TRBJ1-2,TRBV6-5,-,CASSYAGGPSSYGYTF,TGTGCCAGCAGTTACGCAGGAGGCCCCTCCAGCTATGGCTACACCTTC
-,TRBJ1-2,TRBV7-2,-,CASSLGGGRGYGYTF,TGTGCCAGCAGCTTAGGGGGAGGGAGAGGCTATGGCTACACCTTC
TRBD2,TRBJ2-3,TRBV18,-,CASSPRASGSTDTQYF,TGTGCCAGCTCACCACGGGCTAGCGGGAGCACAGATACGCAGTATTTT
TRBD2,TRBJ2-2,TRBV27,few,CASSLGRGVPGELFF,TGTGCCAGCAGTCTCGGGCGGGGGGTGCCCGGGGAGCTGTTTTTT
-,TRBJ1-1,TRBV7-9,-,CASSLAGATEAFF,TGTGCCAGCAGCTTAGCGGGGGCCACTGAAGCTTTCTTT
-,TRBJ1-1,TRBV4-3,-,CASSQVVRLVNTEAFF,TGCGCCAGCAGCCAAGTAGTTAGGCTGGTGAACACTGAAGCTTTCTTT
TRBD1,TRBJ1-3,TRBV6-5,-,CASSPGGGNTIYF,TGTGCCAGCAGCCCAGGGGGCGGAAACACCATATATTTT
-,TRBJ2-7,TRBV2,-,CASSSWDTPYEQYF,TGTGCCAGCAGTTCTTGGGACACCCCCTACGAGCAGTACTTC
TRBD1,TRBJ1-1,TRBV6-5,-,CASSYLDRGNTEAFF,TGTGCCAGCAGTTACTTGGACAGGGGGAACACTGAAGCTTTCTTT
-,TRBJ2-3,TRBV5-1,-,CASSPDIDTQYF,TGCGCCAGCAGCCCGGACATAGATACGCAGTATTTT
TRBD1,TRBJ1-6,TRBV19,-,CASRYTGQGNSPLHF,TGTGCCAGTAGATATACGGGACAGGGTAATTCACCCCTCCACTTT
TRBD2,TRBJ2-7,TRBV11-3,-,CASSAGLASEQYF,TGTGCCAGCAGCGCGGGACTAGCGAGCGAGCAGTACTTC
TRBD1,TRBJ1-2,TRBV4-1,few,CASSQDVTGTGGPNYGYTF,TGCGCCAGCAGCCAAGACGTTACCGGGACAGGGGGACCTAACTATGGCTACACCTTC